This T cell receptor beta chain was sequenced in a study of immune evolution from preneoplasia to lung adenocarcinoma. Study conclusions and caveats: Top clone share appeared to fall from AAH through AIS, MIA, adenocarcinoma.

Each case's diagnosis was confirmed by two pathologists on H&E. Macro-dissection enriched premalignant or tumor cells before nucleic acid extraction. V was clipped by 0 bases and J by 8 bases; unmatched bases: 6. Per germline, CDR1 SGHNT and CDR2 YYREEE (reference sequence). The CDR3 covers 14 residues. Repertoires were generated with immunoSEQ multiplex PCR, while TCRdb's copy carries only in-frame clones and drops some. The sample shows about 9,500 clones, almost 90% of them seen only once. On this clone itself: Its antigen is not known.

V and J are TRBV5-4 and TRBJ1-2; 8 bases line up with TRBD1. The TCR was taken from a person aged 70 to 80 with invasive lung adenocarcinoma. Sequencing was performed on FFPE invasive lung adenocarcinoma tissue. The DNA of the CDR3 is TGTGCCAGCAGCTTGGTGCAGGGGGCACAAGGCTACACCTTC. This codes for CASSLVQGAQGYTF.